The 10 T cell receptor beta chains reported below all come from one sample, sequenced in a study of T cell responses to AZD1222 COVID-19 vaccine. Repertoires were generated with immunoSEQ multiplex PCR, while TCRdb's copy carries only in-frame clones and drops some. The sample carries over 70,000 clones, roughly 88% recorded once. The sequences come from peripheral blood, collected on day 0 of MenACWY control vaccination. Receptor source: an adult in good health.

The V gene is TRBV12-2, the J gene TRBJ1-6. TRBV12-2 is a documented pseudogene. The CDR3 extends over 16 amino acids. DNA of the CDR3: TGTGCAAGTCGCGTAGACGGACCCTTAATGGGTTCACCCCTCCACTTT. Protein sequence: CASRVDGPLMGSPLHF.

This chain links TRBV29-1 with TRBJ1-2, with D possibly being TRBD1 (5 bases). Germline V lookup: CDR1 SQVTM, CDR2 ANQGSEA. The CDR3 spans 15 residues. V was trimmed by 5 bases and J by 0 bases, leaving 16 bases between them. CDR3 nucleotide sequence: TGCAGCGTTTTCGGCAGGGCCTTAGCTAACTATGGCTACACCTTC. This codes for CSVFGRALANYGYTF. Looking up the rest from reference TRBV29-1 and TRBJ1-2 gives the full variable domain: SAVISQKPSRDICQRGTSLTIQCQVDSQVTMMFWYRQQPGQSLTLIATANQGSEATYESGFVIDKFPISRPNLTFSTLTVSNMSPEDSSIYLCSVFGRALANYGYTFGSGTRLTVV.

V usage is TRBV6-2 or TRBV6-3 and J usage is TRBJ1-1, with D perhaps TRBD1 (5 bases). Germline V CDR1 and CDR2: MNHEY, SVGEGT. V was pared by 6 bases and J by 6 bases, with 29 bases between. The CDR3 loop spans 18 amino acids. The CDR3 reads CASSSSTSRAVGVAEAFF. The CDR3 nucleotides read TGTGCCAGCAGCTCCTCCACGAGCCGGGCGGTAGGGGTAGCTGAAGCTTTCTTT.

This chain uses TRBV28 with TRBJ1-5; 7 bases line up with TRBD1. The CDR3 is 16 amino acids. The junction had 6 bases not matched to a gene; V was cut back by 3 bases and J by 1 base. Germline V gene lookup returns CDR1 MDHEN and CDR2 SYDVKM. The chain's CDR3 is CASSLTGISSNQPQHF. In DNA, the CDR3 is TGTGCCAGCAGTTTGACAGGGATCTCGAGCAATCAGCCCCAGCATTTT.

The chain has TRBV4-2 and TRBJ1-1; the D is unclear. This CDR3 contains 18 residues. Looked up from germline, CDR1 is LGHNA and CDR2 is YNFKEQ. Trimming cost V 0 bases and J 1 base, with 18 bases left between them. The CDR3 DNA reads TGTGCCAGCAGCCAAGATTCAGGAGGGAATCTTGGGAACACTGAAGCTTTCTTT. Its translation: CASSQDSGGNLGNTEAFF.

The CDR3 nucleotides read TGTGCCATCAGCGCCGGCGGTCAGAGCTCTGGAAACACCATATATTTT. Amino acids: CAISAGGQSSGNTIYF. The rearrangement links TRBV10-3 to TRBJ1-3; no clear D gene. This CDR3 is built from 16 residues. V lost 6 bases to trimming and J lost 0 bases, with 15 bases between them. Per the germline V gene, CDR1 is ENHRY and CDR2 is SYGVKD.

The rearrangement links TRBV29-1 to TRBJ1-1; D ambiguous. CDR1 is SQVTM, CDR2 ANQGSEA, per germline. The CDR3 runs to 13 residues. Trimming pared 4 bases from V and 6 bases from J, leaving 15 bases between. The CDR3 region is CSVAATGGAEAFF. The CDR3, as DNA: TGCAGCGTTGCCGCGACGGGAGGCGCTGAAGCTTTCTTT.

In its sample, this clone was seen once. The V gene is TRBV3-1 (or the pseudogene TRBV3-2), the J gene TRBJ2-1; 10 bases line up with TRBD2. CDR3 length equals 17 residues. The ends lost 0 bases at V and 9 bases at J; junction bases unmatched: 11. Germline assignment: CDR1 LGHDT and CDR2 YNNKEL (reference sequence). CDR3 sequence: CASSQDRKQRGGSEQFF. As DNA, the CDR3 is TGTGCCAGCAGCCAAGATCGAAAGCAGCGGGGGGGAAGTGAGCAGTTCTTC.

This clone was observed a few times. V is TRBV7-9 and J is TRBJ1-3; the D gene is possibly TRBD1 (5 bases). Per the germline V gene, CDR1 is SEHNR and CDR2 is FQNEAQ (reference sequence). V gave up 5 bases and J gave up 4 bases, with 18 bases separating them. The CDR3 covers 16 residues. Here the CDR3 reads CASSTRGQGSGNTIYF. In DNA form, the CDR3 reads TGTGCCAGCAGCACAAGGGGTCAGGGTTCAGGAAACACCATATATTTT.

The chain couples TRBV7-2 to TRBJ2-3, with 12 nucleotides matching TRBD2. Germline loops: CDR1 SGHTA, CDR2 FQGNSA. The J segment lost 1 base and the V segment lost 6 bases, leaving 5 bases of the junction unmatched. The CDR3 runs 16 residues. CDR3 sequence (DNA): TGTGCCAGCAGTCCTAGACTAGCGGGGGGCACAGATACGCAGTATTTT. Its translation: CASSPRLAGGTDTQYF.